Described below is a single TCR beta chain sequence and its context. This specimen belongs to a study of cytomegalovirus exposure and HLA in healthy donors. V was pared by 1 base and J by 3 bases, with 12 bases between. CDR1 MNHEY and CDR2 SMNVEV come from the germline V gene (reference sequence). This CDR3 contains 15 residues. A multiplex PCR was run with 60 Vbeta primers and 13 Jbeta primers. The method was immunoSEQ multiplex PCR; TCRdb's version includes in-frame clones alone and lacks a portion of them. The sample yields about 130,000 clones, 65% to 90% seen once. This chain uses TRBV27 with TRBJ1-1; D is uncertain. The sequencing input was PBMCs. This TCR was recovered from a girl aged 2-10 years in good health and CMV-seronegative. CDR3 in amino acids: CASSLYSVADTEAFF. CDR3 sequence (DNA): TGTGCCAGCAGTTTATATTCGGTCGCGGACACTGAAGCTTTCTTT.